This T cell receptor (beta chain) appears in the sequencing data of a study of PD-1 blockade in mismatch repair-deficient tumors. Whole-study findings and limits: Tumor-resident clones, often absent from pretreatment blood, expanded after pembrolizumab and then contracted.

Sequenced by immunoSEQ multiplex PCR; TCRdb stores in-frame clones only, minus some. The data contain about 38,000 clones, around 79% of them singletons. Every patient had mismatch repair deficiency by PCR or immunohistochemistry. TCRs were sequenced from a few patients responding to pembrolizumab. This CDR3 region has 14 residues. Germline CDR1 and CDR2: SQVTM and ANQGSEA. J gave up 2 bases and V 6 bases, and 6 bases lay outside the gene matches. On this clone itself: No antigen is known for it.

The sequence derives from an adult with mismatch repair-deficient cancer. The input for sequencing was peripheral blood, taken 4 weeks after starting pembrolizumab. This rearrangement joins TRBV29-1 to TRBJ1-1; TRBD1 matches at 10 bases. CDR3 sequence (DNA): TGCAGCGTCCTAACGACAGGGGGCAACACTGAAGCTTTCTTT. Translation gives CSVLTTGGNTEAFF. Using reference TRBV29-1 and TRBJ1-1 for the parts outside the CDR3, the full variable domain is SAVISQKPSRDICQRGTSLTIQCQVDSQVTMMFWYRQQPGQSLTLIATANQGSEATYESGFVIDKFPISRPNLTFSTLTVSNMSPEDSSIYLCSVLTTGGNTEAFFGQGTRLTVV.